This T cell receptor (beta chain) comes out of a study of memory CD4+ T cells and cytomegalovirus serostatus. Study information: This sample comes from healthy Belgian adults, roughly 9 CMV seropositive, around 26 seronegative.

Germline CDR1 is SGHTA and CDR2 is FQGNSA. The V end was cut by 5 bases, the J end by 1 base, with 12 bases between. There are 15 residues in the CDR3. As to this clone: Its matching antigen is unknown.

The sort gate was single viable CD3+CD4+CD8-CD45RO+ cells for memory CD4+ T cells. Findings of the study overall: CD4+ memory repertoires contained about 40% of the 164 reported CMV TCRbeta sequences.

The method was immunoSEQ multiplex PCR; TCRdb's version includes in-frame clones alone and lacks a portion of them. This sample has about 41,000 clones, with 70% to 80% found just once. Sequenced material: memory CD4+ T cells from blood. The chain carries TRBV7-2 and TRBJ2-1; no reliable D call. The receptor's source is an adult in good health and CMV-seronegative. The CDR3 spells CASSPQWGSYNEQFF. Written as DNA, the CDR3 is TGTGCCAGCAGCCCCCAGTGGGGTTCCTACAATGAGCAGTTCTTC.